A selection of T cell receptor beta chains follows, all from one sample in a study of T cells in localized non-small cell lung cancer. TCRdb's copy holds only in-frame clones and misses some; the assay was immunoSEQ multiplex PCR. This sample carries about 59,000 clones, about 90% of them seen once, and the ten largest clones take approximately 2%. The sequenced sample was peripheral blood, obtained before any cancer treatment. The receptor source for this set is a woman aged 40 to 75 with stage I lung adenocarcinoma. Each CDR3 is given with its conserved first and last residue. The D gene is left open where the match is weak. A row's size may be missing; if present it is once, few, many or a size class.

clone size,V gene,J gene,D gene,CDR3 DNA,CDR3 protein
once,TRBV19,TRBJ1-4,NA,TGTGCCAGTAGTATCCCAGGCGACGAAAAACTGTTTTTT,CASSIPGDEKLFF
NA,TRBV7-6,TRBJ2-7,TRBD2,TGTGCCAGCAGCACCTCGATCGGACTAGCGGGAGGGAGCTCCTACGAGCAGTACTTC,CASSTSIGLAGGSSYEQYF
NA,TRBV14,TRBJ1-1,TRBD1,TGTGCCAGCAGCCATAAACAGGGGGCGCGAACTGAAGCTTTCTTT,CASSHKQGARTEAFF
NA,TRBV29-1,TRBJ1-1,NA,TGCAGCGTTGAAGGTCCCCGGGCCAACACTGAAGCTTTCTTT,CSVEGPRANTEAFF
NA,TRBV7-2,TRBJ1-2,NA,TGTGCCAGCAGCCCACGTAACTATGGCTACACCTTC,CASSPRNYGYTF
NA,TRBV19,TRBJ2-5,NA,TGTGCCAGTAGTATGGGCTGGGGAGCGGAGACCCAGTACTTC,CASSMGWGAETQYF
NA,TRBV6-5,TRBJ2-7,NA,TGTGCCAGCAGTTACCAACGAAACGAAGGGGAGCAGTACTTC,CASSYQRNEGEQYF
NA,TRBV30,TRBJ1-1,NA,TGTGCCTGGAAGCTGAACACTGAAGCTTTCTTT,CAWKLNTEAFF
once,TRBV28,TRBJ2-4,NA,TGTGCCAGCAGCTTATGGGTGGCCAAAAACATTCAGTACTTC,CASSLWVAKNIQYF
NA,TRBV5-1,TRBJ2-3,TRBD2,TGCGCCAGCAGCTTGGTGGCGGGGGGGAGGTCAGATACGCAGTATTTT,CASSLVAGGRSDTQYF
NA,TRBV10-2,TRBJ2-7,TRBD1,TGCGCCAGCAGTACTACAGGGGGCGGCTACGAGCAGTACTTC,CASSTTGGGYEQYF
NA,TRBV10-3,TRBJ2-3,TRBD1,TGTGCCATCAGCGTTCAATCGGGACAGACAGATACGCAGTATTTT,CAISVQSGQTDTQYF
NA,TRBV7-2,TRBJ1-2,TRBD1,TGTGCCAGCAGCTTAGCCGGCCAGGGGGCGGGTGGCTACACCTTC,CASSLAGQGAGGYTF
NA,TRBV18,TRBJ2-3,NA,TGTGCCAGCTCAGGCATAGACAGGACGCAGTATTTT,CASSGIDRTQYF
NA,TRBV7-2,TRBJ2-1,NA,TGTGCCAGCAGCCGGTCCGAGGTAGTAAGAGTCAATGAGCAGTTCTTC,CASSRSEVVRVNEQFF
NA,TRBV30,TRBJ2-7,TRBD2,TGTGCCTGGAGTACGGGACTAGCGGGTTATTACGAGCAGTACTTC,CAWSTGLAGYYEQYF
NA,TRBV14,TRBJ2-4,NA,TGTGCCAGCAGTGGGGGACAAATAAACATTCAGTACTTC,CASSGGQINIQYF
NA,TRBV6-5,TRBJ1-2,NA,TGTGCCAGCAGTTACTCCATACGGGCATCCGATGGCTACACCTTC,CASSYSIRASDGYTF
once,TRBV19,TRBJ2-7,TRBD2,TGTGCCACCGGGACTAGCGGGGTTACCTACGAGCAGTACTTC,CATGTSGVTYEQYF
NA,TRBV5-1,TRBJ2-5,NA,TGCGCCAGCAGGGTAGGAAATAGTAGGTCCCAAGAGACCCAGTACTTC,CASRVGNSRSQETQYF
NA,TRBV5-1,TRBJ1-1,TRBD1,TGCGCCAGCAGCTTGGGGACAGGGGGCGAGGGTACTGAAGCTTTCTTT,CASSLGTGGEGTEAFF
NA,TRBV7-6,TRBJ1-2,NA,TGTGCCAGCAGCCCGGGGGGGGACTATGGCTACACCTTC,CASSPGGDYGYTF
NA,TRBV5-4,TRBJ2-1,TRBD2,TGTGCCAGCAGCTTGGAGGTGGGGGGGAAGATCTTC,CASSLEVGGKIF
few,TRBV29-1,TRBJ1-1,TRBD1,TGCAGCGGCGACAGGGGAATGAACACTGAAGCTTTCTTT,CSGDRGMNTEAFF
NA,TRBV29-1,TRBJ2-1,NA,TGCAGCGTTGAAGGATTAGAGCGACTATACAATGAGCAGTTCTTC,CSVEGLERLYNEQFF
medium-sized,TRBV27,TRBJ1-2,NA,TGTGCCACCACCGGGAACCCAAACTATGGCTACACCTTC,CATTGNPNYGYTF
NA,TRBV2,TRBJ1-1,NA,TGTGCCAGCAGTGGAGGCAGCAGGAACACTGAAGCTTTCTTT,CASSGGSRNTEAFF
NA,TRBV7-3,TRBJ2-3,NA,TGTGCCAGCAGCTTAAAGGAATGGGCGGATACGCAGTATTTT,CASSLKEWADTQYF
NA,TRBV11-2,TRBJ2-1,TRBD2,TGTGCCAGCAGCTTAGTAATACCTCTTAGCGGGGGGGAATCATGGGAGCAGTTCTTC,CASSLVIPLSGGESWEQFF
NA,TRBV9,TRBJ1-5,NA,TGTGCCAGCAGCGCGGGTCGATCTAATCAGCCCCAGCATTTT,CASSAGRSNQPQHF
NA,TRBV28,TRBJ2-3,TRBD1,TGTGCCAGCAGTACGGGACAGGGTTCAGATACGCAGTATTTT,CASSTGQGSDTQYF
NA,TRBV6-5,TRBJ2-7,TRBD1,TGTGCCAGCAGTTCCTACGGGACAGGGGCTACCTACGAGCAGTACTTC,CASSSYGTGATYEQYF
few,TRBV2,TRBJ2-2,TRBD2,TGTGCCAGCAGTAGGGAAGCGGGAGGCGGGGAGCTGTTTTTT,CASSREAGGGELFF
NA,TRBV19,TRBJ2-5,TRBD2,TGTGCCAGTAGTATCTCGGCTAGCGGGGGGGCCGGTGTGACCCAGTACTTC,CASSISASGGAGVTQYF
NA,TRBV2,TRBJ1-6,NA,TGTGCCAGCAGTGAAGTCTATAATTCACCCCTCCACTTT,CASSEVYNSPLHF
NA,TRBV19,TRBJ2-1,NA,TGTGCCAGTAGTATAGAGGGGGCGGACAATGAGCAGTTCTTC,CASSIEGADNEQFF
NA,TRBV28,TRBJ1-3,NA,TGTGCCAGCAGTATCCTAACAAGGAACTCTGGAAACACCATATATTTT,CASSILTRNSGNTIYF
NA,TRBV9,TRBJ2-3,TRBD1,TGTGCCAGCAGCGTAGGCGGGACAGGATTCACAGATACGCAGTATTTT,CASSVGGTGFTDTQYF
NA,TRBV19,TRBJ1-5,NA,TGTGCCAGTAGTATCGGTGATAGCAATCAGCCCCAGCATTTT,CASSIGDSNQPQHF
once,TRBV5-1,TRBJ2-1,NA,TGCGCCAGCAGGTGGGACTCCTCTGCGGCCAATGAGCAGTTCTTC,CASRWDSSAANEQFF
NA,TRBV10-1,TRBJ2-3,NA,TGCGCCAGCAGTGAGGGTCCGAACGCAGATACGCAGTATTTT,CASSEGPNADTQYF
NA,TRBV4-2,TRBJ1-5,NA,TGTGTCAGCAGCCAAGTCGTCGGACCGACCAATCAGCCCCAGCATTTT,CVSSQVVGPTNQPQHF
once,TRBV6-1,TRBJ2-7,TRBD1,TGTGCCAGCAGAGGGACAGGCAGAGGTCTCGAGCAGTACTTC,CASRGTGRGLEQYF
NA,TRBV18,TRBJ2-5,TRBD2,TGTGCCAGCTCCCCGAGACTAGCTCAAGAGACCCAGTACTTC,CASSPRLAQETQYF
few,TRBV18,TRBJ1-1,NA,TGTGCCAGCTCACAGGCGGAGGGAGCTTTCTTT,CASSQAEGAFF
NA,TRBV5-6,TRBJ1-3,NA,TGTGCCAGCAGCTTGAGGGGACCGAACTCTGGAAACACCATATATTTT,CASSLRGPNSGNTIYF
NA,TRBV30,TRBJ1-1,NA,TGTGCCTGGATCGGACGGGGGAACACTGAAGCTTTCTTT,CAWIGRGNTEAFF
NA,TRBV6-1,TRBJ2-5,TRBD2,TGTGCCAGCAGTGTCCCGCGGGAGCCTCGGCAGACCCAGTACTTC,CASSVPREPRQTQYF
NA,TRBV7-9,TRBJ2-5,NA,TGTGCCAGCAGTCCGACGCAGGGTGATCCCTGGGAGACCCAGTACTTC,CASSPTQGDPWETQYF
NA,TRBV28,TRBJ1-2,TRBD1,TGTGCCAGCAGTTCATCCAAGGAGGGGGCGAATATCTATGGCTACACCTTC,CASSSSKEGANIYGYTF
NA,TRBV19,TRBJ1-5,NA,TGTGCCAGTAGTACCCGGGACGGCTATAGCAATCAGCCCCAGCATTTT,CASSTRDGYSNQPQHF
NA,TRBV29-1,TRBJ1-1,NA,TGCAGCGTTGCCGGACGGCTGAACACTGAAGCTTTCTTT,CSVAGRLNTEAFF
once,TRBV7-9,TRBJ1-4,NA,TGTGCCAGCAGCTTAGACGGGGCCAATGAAAAACTGTTTTTT,CASSLDGANEKLFF
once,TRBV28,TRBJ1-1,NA,TGTGCCAGCAGTTCAGGACGGTTGAACACTGAAGCTTTCTTT,CASSSGRLNTEAFF